This T cell receptor beta chain was profiled in a study of blood T cell repertoires in COVID-19. Study context: Collection of acute and convalescent COVID-19 samples took place in the United States, Italy and Spain. PBMCs, B-cell-depleted T cells, or T cells were the source of the cDNA or gDNA that made up the material.

Per the original methods: Cell counts per sample came from amplifying reference gene primers. Profiling relied on immunoSEQ multiplex PCR, and the TCRdb table lists in-frame clones only, not all of them. V and J calls and clone size are given by that table; D and trimming were obtained from the DNA. The data show some 230,000 clones, around 81% seen once. The sequenced sample consisted of peripheral blood. This receptor was obtained from a woman aged 55-75 years with acute or convalescent COVID-19.

The CDR3 loop reads CASQGSDSPLHF. The CDR3 coding sequence is TGTGCCAGCCAGGGATCGGATTCACCCCTCCACTTT. J is TRBJ1-6 and V is TRBV6-5, with TRBD1 as a possible D gene (5 bases). CDR1 MNHEY and CDR2 SVGAGI come from the germline V gene. This CDR3 region has 12 residues. The V end was cut by 8 bases, the J end by 8 bases, with 10 bases between.